This TCR beta chain was recorded in a study of blood T cell repertoires in COVID-19. At the level of the study: PBMCs, B-cell-depleted T cells, or T cells provided the cDNA or gDNA that made up the material.

This clone was seen just once. V was trimmed by 5 bases and J by 2 bases, leaving 12 bases between them. Germline CDR1 and CDR2: SGHVS and FNYEAQ. The CDR3 length is 14 residues. In the original analysis: Counts of nucleated cells, estimated from reference gene primer amplification, were obtained. The method was immunoSEQ multiplex PCR; TCRdb's version includes in-frame clones alone and lacks a portion of them. The V and J calls and clone size are taken from that table; D and trimming were inferred from the DNA. The sample yields fewer than 150,000 clones, almost 90% seen once. The source is a man in his fifties or sixties with active or convalescent COVID-19. The chain employs TRBV7-6 and TRBJ1-2, with a tentative D call TRBD1 (5 bases). The sequenced sample was peripheral blood. CDR3 amino acids: CASSPGTVNYGYTF. The CDR3 region has the DNA TGTGCCAGCAGCCCCGGGACTGTCAACTATGGCTACACCTTC.